One TCR beta chain is described in this entry. Its specific antigen is unknown. The input lacks base qualities; no much larger clone sits a single base away. From the cysteine through the phenylalanine, the CDR3 covers 13 amino acids. Just CDR3 DNA is preserved here, 39 bases in frame from base 1. CDR1 and CDR2, per the germline V gene, are SQVTM and ANQGSEA. Relative to germline, V is missing 0 bases and J is missing 6 bases, with 3 bases of the junction outside any gene match. These data belong to a study of cytomegalovirus exposure and HLA in healthy donors (dated by TCRdb to about 2017). Describing the broader study: An earlier analysis of around 600 of the donors reported approximately 290 Gb of sequence data and some 120 million unique TCR beta sequences from 150 million to 200 million T cells. Roughly 300 gigabases of sequencing data and roughly 80 million unique TCR sequences made up an early release that covered approximately 620 HLA-typed donors. Of the approximately 400 genotyped donors, 65% to 90% were placed in the genetic ancestry cluster associated with self-reported Caucasian donors. The aim of the study was to test whether cataloging public T cell receptors could identify signatures of past pathogen exposure. Using immunosequencing, the study profiled T cell repertoires from fewer than 700 subjects and related those repertoires to cytomegalovirus serostatus. In addition to the first cohort of 666 subjects, a separate validation cohort of 120 different subjects was used. High-throughput TCR immunosequencing, statistical association of individual TCRs with disease status, and machine learning were combined to predict cytomegalovirus infection status. A later analysis re-analyzed previously published TCR beta repertoires from approximately 700 donors and added high-resolution HLA genotyping to study TCR occurrence patterns. The later analysis used no new phenotypic data to find candidate immune exposures, relying instead on TCR beta sequences and their occurrence across donors. To decide whether each TCR beta V gene segment behaved as functional or pseudogenic, an earlier analysis of approximately 600 of the donors relied on high-throughput TCR beta sequencing. Donor age, sex, ethnicity and CMV serostatus were compiled together with the repertoire data. Genome-wide SNP genotypes for about three fifths of the roughly 670 donors were used in a later genetic analysis, which treated that subset as a discovery cohort. Every discovery cohort repertoire had been produced on one sequencing platform. HLA typing covered class I and class II loci at four-digit resolution. The number of donors typed differed by locus, with 629-630 for A, B, C, DRB1 and DQB1, more than 500 for DQA1, 600 to 610 for DPA1, and approximately 470 for DPB1. About five DR-DQ haplotypes were treated as single units for association and clustering because of strong linkage in the cohort. Among some 400 genotyped donors of the cohort, an average of around 250,000 unique TCR beta nucleotide sequences was sequenced per donor, of which about 18% were non-productive.

The cohort consisted of hundreds of healthy bone marrow donors. At the time of sampling, every cohort member was nominally healthy, though immune exposures that went unrecorded were likely present. The donor was CMV seronegative and belonged to the group of 380 or so seronegative cohort members. A peripheral blood sample was provided by each donor, and peripheral blood mononuclear cells were used for TCR beta sequencing. Genomic DNA extraction from the blood cell samples was performed with the Qiagen DNeasy Blood Extraction Kit. Study-wide findings and limitations: Assigning TCR associations to individual alleles was difficult when HLA alleles, especially DR and DQ, strongly co-occurred. A cluster of highly shared sequence variants was judged likely to represent a technical artifact of the sequencing pipeline. According to the authors, the approach could potentially be generalized to other disease states and immunological phenotypes. About 17 rarely observed V segments, including chromosome 9 orphons, were excluded from the earlier analysis of about 500 of the donors because counts were too low. In an earlier analysis of some 500 of the donors, most TCR beta V segments were observed in productive rearrangements about 90% or about 30% of the time, broadly matching IMGT annotations. This cohort had only TCR beta chains sequenced, and the lack of alpha or paired-chain data limited which features could be detected. A later analysis found that HLA-associated TCR beta chains were more clonally expanded and had lower generation probabilities than equally common non-associated chains. A few of the identified cytomegalovirus-associated TCR beta chains were confirmed in vitro to be specific for cytomegalovirus antigens. V-gene and J-gene trimming of TCR beta chains was associated with a missense DCLRE1C variant in a later genetic analysis, and the association was replicated in an independent cohort. The classifier was reported to diagnose cytomegalovirus status with high specificity and sensitivity in both the original and validation cohorts. At a false discovery rate of 0.05, a later analysis linked fewer than 20,000 TCR beta sequences to specific HLA alleles. Compared with the roughly 720-donor mean, donors in an Asian-associated ancestry cluster had fewer N-insertions in productive TCRs, according to a later genetic analysis. Linkage disequilibrium might explain the correlated functional status among segregating V segments, but an unknown experimental factor could not be ruled out. A later analysis reported that several top co-occurrence clusters appeared linked to parvovirus B19, influenza, CMV and Epstein-Barr virus. Because the 87-base-pair reads could not distinguish some IMGT-functional V segments, including TRBV6-2 and TRBV6-3, those segments were excluded. For the cohort, immune exposure information was limited to CMV serostatus. A further reported finding was that TCR beta sequences accurately predicted the HLA-A and HLA-B alleles for most subjects in the first cohort. According to a later analysis, most CMV-associated TCR beta chains appeared to be HLA-restricted, and the HLA associations seemed to be driven largely by CMV exposure. Presence/absence analyses assumed roughly uniform sequencing depth across donors, an assumption that may not hold. Across donors, most TCR sequences were observed very rarely, whereas some public TCRs were present in many individuals. In a later analysis, TCR association rates were found to vary across HLA loci, with the most associated TCRs seen for DRB1 alleles and the fewest for HLA-C alleles. The study gave a list of about 160 TCR beta chains associated with cytomegalovirus. Because HLA typing was missing for some donors at each locus, association tests included only the typed subset.

The library was made by the immunoSEQ multiplex PCR assay. The multiplex PCR relied on a mix of 60 forward primers for TCR Vbeta segments and 13 reverse primers for TCR Jbeta segments. A multiplex PCR assay on genomic DNA amplified the CDR3 region of rearranged TCR beta genes. Amplified TCR beta libraries were sequenced as 87-base-pair reads on the Illumina HiSeq System. Per the authors' processing: A later analysis counted some 74 million unique TCR beta chains across the approximately 700 repertoires, and approximately 11 million of these chains were shared by at least two donors. To remove PCR and sequencing errors, raw reads were error-corrected and collapsed into unique sequences using a nearest-neighbor algorithm that merged closely related sequences. CDR3 sequences were aligned to IMGT reference sequences to assign V, D and J gene segments. For a sequence to be retained, a match of at least six nucleotides to both a V gene segment and a J gene segment was required. Rearrangements were classified as productive when the CDR3 lacked stop codons and remained in frame with V and J, and all other rearrangements were classified as non-productive. CDR3 was defined according to IMGT convention as the region running from the second conserved V-encoded cysteine to the conserved J-encoded phenylalanine. Sequences without an unambiguous match to a single V gene segment were excluded from the earlier analysis of 500 to 700 of the donors. In an earlier analysis of a few hundred of the donors, a V segment was called functional when productive rearrangements were above 56.7%, and segregating when the standard deviation between donors exceeded 5%. To diagnose cytomegalovirus status from the catalog of TCR beta chain sequences, a statistical classification framework was built. In a later analysis, TCR nucleotide sequences were compared against IMGT/GENE-DB human TR gene sequences so that V and J genes could be assigned. Using the TCRdist pipeline, a later analysis assigned CDR3 sequences along with most-parsimonious VDJ recombination scenarios. A later analysis defined each TCR beta chain by its CDR3 amino acid sequence plus V-gene family, and excluded reads lacking a unique V-gene family. A later analysis removed roughly 590 highly shared, low-generation-probability nucleotide sequences to deal with suspected cross-contamination and a sequencing artifact. In a later analysis, a clonal expansion index was calculated for each public chain from normalized within-repertoire ranks of inferred template counts. In a later analysis, generation probabilities were computed with a VDJ recombination model fitted to out-of-frame rearrangements, and the resulting probabilities were checked against IGoR. In a later analysis, TCR-TCR, TCR-HLA and TCR-CMV co-occurrence was scored with hypergeometric tests, and a repertoire-size bias correction was applied to TCR pairs. In a later analysis, false discovery rates were estimated by permuting HLA or CMV assignments 20 times. In a later analysis, co-occurring TCRs were grouped using DBSCAN, and TCRdist sequence similarity was added for clustering within HLA-allele-positive subsets. For co-occurrence clustering, repertoires with fewer than 30,000 or more than 120,000 public chains were excluded, along with roughly 5 repertoires with anomalous nucleotide sharing. TCRdb re-hosts the immuneACCESS table, in-frame sequences only. Its copies lack some clones; in the studies checked, an unresolved V gene accounts for under half of them, and the cause for the rest is not known. V, J and clone size were drawn from that table, and D and trimming were deduced from the DNA. The sample yields approximately 150,000 clones; roughly four fifths were counted once. The ten most abundant clones make up about 12% of the sample.

This receptor was identified in a woman aged 50 to 65 in good health and CMV-seronegative. The chain was built from TRBV29-1 and TRBJ2-7; TRBD2 lines up with 9 middle nucleotides. The sequenced sample consisted of PBMCs. The DNA is TGCAGCGTTGAAGATGGGACTAGCCGCGAGCAGTACTTC. Translated, it reads CSVEDGTSREQYF.